This TCR beta chain appears in the sequencing data of a study of beta chain features in type 1 diabetes. Findings and caveats of the study: Among type 1 diabetes patients, VDJ junctions had fewer insertions and more deletions. Among patients with Type 1 diabetes, TCRB CDR3s were moderately but significantly shorter in every one of the four CD4+ subsets.

Sorted CD4+ subsets: naive, central memory, regulatory, stem cell-like memory (CD45RO/CCR7/CD25/CD127/CD95/CD27 panel). CDR3 length equals 15 residues. Trimming at V came to 3 bases and at J to 5 bases, leaving 7 bases not matched to a gene. Germline assignment: CDR1 KGHSH and CDR2 LQKENI. This clone has just a few counts. Its antigen is undetermined. Reverse transcribing all isolated RNA meant expressed TCRB transcripts were sequenced. Assay: immunoSEQ multiplex PCR; the TCRdb copy retains only in-frame clones and omits some. The sample shows about 360,000 clones, roughly 12% of them seen only once. The chain recombines TRBV18 with TRBJ2-7; 10 bases map to TRBD2. This TCR derives from a woman aged 18-29 years with type 1 diabetes. Sequenced sample: naive CD4+ T cells from blood. The CDR3 bases are TGTGCCAGCTCACCGGCGGCGCTAGCGGGAGACGAGCAGTACTTC. Translation: CASSPAALAGDEQYF.